The count of the clone carrying this TCR beta chain is one. Its cognate antigen is unknown. V dropped 2 bases and J dropped 2 bases, with 20 bases sitting between them. The length of the CDR3 is 18 residues. Germline CDR1 reads MNHEY; CDR2 reads SVGAGI. Library construction for TCR beta used iRepertoire HTBI primers and Arm-PCR of CDR3 regions. Each CDR3 protein gets one entry after TCRdb re-called the multiplex PCR reads with MiXCR. The data contain almost 450,000 distinct CDR3 sequences, about a sixth of them singletons. The record originates from a study of regulatory T cells in long-lasting Graves disease. About the research overall: New Graves' disease cases had less than 3 months of antithyroid drugs.

The study, taken as a whole, reports: Public clonotype sharing was higher in persistent than newly diagnosed patients. Persistent disease exhibited a predilection for TRBV28, TRBJ1-2 and TRBJ2-5.

Time point defined: newly diagnosed GD, antithyroid drugs for less than 3 months. From PBMCs, RNA was extracted and then used to make the TCR library. Another study also made use of these data, one on T cells in Graves' hyperthyroidism and ophthalmopathy. From that second work: The blood repertoire included most of the expanded thyroid clonotypes above 0.001.

This receptor was identified in a woman in her 30s with Graves disease. Sequenced material: peripheral blood mononuclear cells (PBMCs), taken at new diagnosis, from a patient treated with antithyroid drugs. The V and J genes are TRBV6-5 and TRBJ2-3; a possible D gene is TRBD2 (7 bases). The chain's CDR3 is CASSYAGGAEGFTDTQYF. The DNA of the CDR3 is TGTGCCAGCAGTTACGCTGGGGGGGCGGAGGGTTTCACAGATACGCAGTATTTT.